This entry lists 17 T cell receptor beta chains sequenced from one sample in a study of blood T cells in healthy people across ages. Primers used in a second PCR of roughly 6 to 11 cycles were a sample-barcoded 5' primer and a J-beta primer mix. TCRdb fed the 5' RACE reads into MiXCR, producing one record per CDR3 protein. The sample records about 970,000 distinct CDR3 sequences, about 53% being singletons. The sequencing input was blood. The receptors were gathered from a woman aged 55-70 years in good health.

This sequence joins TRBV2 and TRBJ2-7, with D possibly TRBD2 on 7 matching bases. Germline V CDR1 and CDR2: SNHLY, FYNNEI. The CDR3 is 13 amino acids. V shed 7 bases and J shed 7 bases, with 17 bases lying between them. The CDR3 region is CASIAGANNEQYF. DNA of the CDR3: TGTGCCAGCATTGCGGGGGCGAACAATGAGCAGTACTTC. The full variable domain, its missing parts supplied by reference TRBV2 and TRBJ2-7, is EPEVTQTPSHQVTQMGQEVILRCVPISNHLYFYWYRQILGQKVEFLVSFYNNEISEKSEIFDDQFSVERPDGSNFTLKIRSTKLEDSAMYFCASIAGANNEQYFGPGTRLTVT.

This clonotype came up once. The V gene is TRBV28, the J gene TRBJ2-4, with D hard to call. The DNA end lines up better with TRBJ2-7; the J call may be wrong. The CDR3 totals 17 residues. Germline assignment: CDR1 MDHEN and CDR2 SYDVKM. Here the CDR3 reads CASSFLRVLGFPGEQYF. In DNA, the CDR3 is TGTGCCAGCAGTTTCCTTCGGGTTCTGGGTTTTCCTGGCGAGCAGTACTTC.

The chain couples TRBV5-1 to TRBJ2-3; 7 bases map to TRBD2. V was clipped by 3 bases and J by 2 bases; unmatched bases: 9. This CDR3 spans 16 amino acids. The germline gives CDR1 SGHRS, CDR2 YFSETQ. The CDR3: CASSYALAADTDTQYF. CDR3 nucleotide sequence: TGCGCCAGCAGCTACGCTCTAGCGGCCGACACAGATACGCAGTATTTT.

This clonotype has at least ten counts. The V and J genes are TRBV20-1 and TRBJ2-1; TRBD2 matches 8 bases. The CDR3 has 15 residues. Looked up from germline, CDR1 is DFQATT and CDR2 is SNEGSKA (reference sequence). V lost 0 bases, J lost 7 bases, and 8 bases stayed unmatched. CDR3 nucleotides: TGCAGTGCTAGAGATCGGAAGCGGGGGAGGAATGAGCAGTTCTTC. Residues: CSARDRKRGRNEQFF.

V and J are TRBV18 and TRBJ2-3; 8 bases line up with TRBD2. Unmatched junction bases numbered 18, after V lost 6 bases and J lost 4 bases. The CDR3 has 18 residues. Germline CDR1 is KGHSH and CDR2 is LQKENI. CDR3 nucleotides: TGTGCCAGCTCCGTTACCCCTGGGGGTAGCGGGATTCCAGATACGCAGTATTTT. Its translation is CASSVTPGGSGIPDTQYF.

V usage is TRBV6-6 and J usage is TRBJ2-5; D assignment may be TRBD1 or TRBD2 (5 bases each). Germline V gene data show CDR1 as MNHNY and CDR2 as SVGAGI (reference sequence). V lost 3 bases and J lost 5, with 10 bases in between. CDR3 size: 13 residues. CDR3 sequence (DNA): TGTGCCAGCAGTTATTGGGGCGGGGAGACCCAGTACTTC. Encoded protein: CASSYWGGETQYF.

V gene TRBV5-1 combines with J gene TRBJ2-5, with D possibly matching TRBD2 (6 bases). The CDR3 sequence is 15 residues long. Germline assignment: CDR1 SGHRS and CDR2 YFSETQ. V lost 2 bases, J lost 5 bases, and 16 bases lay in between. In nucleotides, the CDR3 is TGCGCCAGCAGCTTTTCGCGCGGGGTTAGCGAGACCCAGTACTTC. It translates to CASSFSRGVSETQYF. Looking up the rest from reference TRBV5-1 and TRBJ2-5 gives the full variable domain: KAGVTQTPRYLIKTRGQQVTLSCSPISGHRSVSWYQQTPGQGLQFLFEYFSETQRNKGNFPGRFSGRQFSNSRSEMNVSTLELGDSALYLCASSFSRGVSETQYFGPGTRLLVL.

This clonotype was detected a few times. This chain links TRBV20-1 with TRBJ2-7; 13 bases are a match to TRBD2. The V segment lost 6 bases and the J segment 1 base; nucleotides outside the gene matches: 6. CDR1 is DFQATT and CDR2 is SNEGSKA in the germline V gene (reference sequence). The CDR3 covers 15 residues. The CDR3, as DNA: TGCAGTGCAACCGGGACTAGCGGGGATTCCTACGAGCAGTACTTC. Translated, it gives CSATGTSGDSYEQYF.

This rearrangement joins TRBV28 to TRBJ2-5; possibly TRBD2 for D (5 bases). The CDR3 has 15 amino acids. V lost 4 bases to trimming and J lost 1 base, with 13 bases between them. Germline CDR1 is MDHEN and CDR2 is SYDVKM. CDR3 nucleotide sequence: TGTGCCAGCAGTTCCGGCGGGCAGATCCAAGAGACCCAGTACTTC. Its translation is CASSSGGQIQETQYF.

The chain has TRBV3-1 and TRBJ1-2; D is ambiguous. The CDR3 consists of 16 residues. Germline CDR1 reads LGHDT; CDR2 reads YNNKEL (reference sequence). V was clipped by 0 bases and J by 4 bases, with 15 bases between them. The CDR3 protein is CASSQEALLTRYGYTF. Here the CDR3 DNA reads TGTGCCAGCAGCCAAGAGGCGTTACTTACGCGCTATGGCTACACCTTC.

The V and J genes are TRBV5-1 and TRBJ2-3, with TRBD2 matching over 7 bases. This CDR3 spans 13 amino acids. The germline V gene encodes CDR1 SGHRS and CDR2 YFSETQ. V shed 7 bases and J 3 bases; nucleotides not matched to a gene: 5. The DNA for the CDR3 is TGCGCCAGCTATCTGGGAGGGACAGATACGCAGTATTTT. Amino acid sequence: CASYLGGTDTQYF.

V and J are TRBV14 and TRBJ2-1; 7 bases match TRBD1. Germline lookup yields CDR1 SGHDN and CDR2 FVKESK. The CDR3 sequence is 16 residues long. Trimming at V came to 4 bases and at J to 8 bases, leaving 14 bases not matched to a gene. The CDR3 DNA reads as TGTGCCAGCAGCCCGGGTTATTACAGGGGCGCGGATGAGCAGTTCTTC. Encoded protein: CASSPGYYRGADEQFF.

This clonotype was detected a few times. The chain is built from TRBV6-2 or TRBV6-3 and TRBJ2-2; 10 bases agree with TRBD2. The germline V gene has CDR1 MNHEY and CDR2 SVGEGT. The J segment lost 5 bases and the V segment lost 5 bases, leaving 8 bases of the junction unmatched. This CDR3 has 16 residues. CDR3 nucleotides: TGTGCCAGCAGTCCCCTAGCGGGAGCAAAGACCGGGGAGCTGTTTTTT. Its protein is CASSPLAGAKTGELFF.

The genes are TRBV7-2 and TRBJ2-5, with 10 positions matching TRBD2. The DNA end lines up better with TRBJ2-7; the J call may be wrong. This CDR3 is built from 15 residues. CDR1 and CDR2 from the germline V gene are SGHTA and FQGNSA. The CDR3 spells CASSLVGTSVHEQYF. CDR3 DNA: TGTGCCAGCAGCTTAGTAGGGACTAGCGTCCACGAGCAGTACTTC.

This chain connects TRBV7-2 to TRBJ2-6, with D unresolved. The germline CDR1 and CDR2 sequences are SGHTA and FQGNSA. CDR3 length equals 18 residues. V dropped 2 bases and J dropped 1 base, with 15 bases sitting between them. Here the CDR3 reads CASSLKLASESGANVLTF. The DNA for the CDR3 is TGTGCCAGCAGCTTAAAACTGGCAAGCGAGTCTGGGGCCAACGTCCTGACTTTC.

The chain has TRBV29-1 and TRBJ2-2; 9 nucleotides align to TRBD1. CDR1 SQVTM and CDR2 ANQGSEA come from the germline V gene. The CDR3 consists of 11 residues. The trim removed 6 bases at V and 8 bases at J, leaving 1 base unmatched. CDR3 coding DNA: TGCAGCGTGGGACAGGGTGGGGAGCTGTTTTTT. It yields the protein CSVGQGGELFF.

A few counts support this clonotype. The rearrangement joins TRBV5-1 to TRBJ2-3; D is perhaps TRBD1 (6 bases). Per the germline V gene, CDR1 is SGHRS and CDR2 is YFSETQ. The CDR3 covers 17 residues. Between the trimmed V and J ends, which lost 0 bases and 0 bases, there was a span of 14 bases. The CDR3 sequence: CASSLGEGHWSTDTQYF. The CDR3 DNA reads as TGCGCCAGCAGCTTGGGTGAGGGACATTGGAGCACAGATACGCAGTATTTT.